The text below deals with one TCR beta chain. The antigen is unknown. This specimen comes from a study of T cells in localized non-small cell lung cancer. Whole-study findings and limits: The appearance of a median approximately 57 of the top 100 tumor clones was seen in adjacent lung.

The CDR3 has 15 amino acids. Per the germline V gene, CDR1 is GTSNPN and CDR2 is SVGIG (reference sequence). V lost 0 bases to trimming and J lost 5 bases; unmatched junction nucleotides: 10. Only in-frame clones appear in the TCRdb table, and some are missing; sequencing was by immunoSEQ multiplex PCR. The sample contains approximately 5,600 clones, less than 50% of which appear only once. This sequence originates from a man between 40 and 69 years old with stage I lung adenocarcinoma. Source: lung tumor tissue, taken before any cancer treatment. This chain joins TRBV30 and TRBJ2-7; 7 bases map to TRBD2. This CDR3 is CAWSVGGFGPDEQYF. DNA of the CDR3: TGTGCCTGGAGTGTGGGAGGGTTCGGGCCGGACGAGCAGTACTTC. Combining the CDR3 with reference TRBV30 and TRBJ2-7 gives the whole variable domain SQTIHQWPATLVQPVGSPLSLECTVEGTSNPNLYWYRQAAGRGLQLLFYSVGIGQISSEVPQNLSASRPQDRQFILSSKKLLLSDSGFYLCAWSVGGFGPDEQYFGPGTRLTVT.